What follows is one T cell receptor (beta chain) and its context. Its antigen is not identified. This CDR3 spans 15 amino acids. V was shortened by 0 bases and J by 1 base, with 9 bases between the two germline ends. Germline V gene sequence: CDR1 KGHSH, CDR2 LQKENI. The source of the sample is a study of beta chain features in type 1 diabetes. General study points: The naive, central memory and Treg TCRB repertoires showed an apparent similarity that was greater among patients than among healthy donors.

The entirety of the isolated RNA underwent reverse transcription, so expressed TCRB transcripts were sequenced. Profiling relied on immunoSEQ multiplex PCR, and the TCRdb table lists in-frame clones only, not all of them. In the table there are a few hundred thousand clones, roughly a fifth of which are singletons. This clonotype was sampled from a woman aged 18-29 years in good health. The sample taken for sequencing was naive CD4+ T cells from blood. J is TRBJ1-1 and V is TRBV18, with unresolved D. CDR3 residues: CASSPPGAGNTEAFF. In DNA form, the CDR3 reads TGTGCCAGCTCACCACCAGGTGCGGGGAACACTGAAGCTTTCTTT.